This entry lists 4 T cell receptor beta chains sequenced from one sample in a study of technical replicates of blood from several donors. Produced via immunoSEQ multiplex PCR; TCRdb's table is partial and in-frame only. The table lists approximately 81,000 clones, approximately 94% of them singletons. Sequencing was performed on T cells isolated from PBMCs. These receptors originate from a human donor in good health.

The rearrangement joins TRBV5-1 to TRBJ2-5, with a weak D call TRBD2 (5 bases). This CDR3 spans 17 amino acids. The germline V gene has CDR1 SGHRS and CDR2 YFSETQ. V lost 4 bases and J 1 base, leaving 20 bases between the germline ends. The CDR3 here is CASSLGKLLDIQETQYF. The CDR3 DNA sequence: TGCGCCAGCAGCCTGGGGAAGTTACTAGATATCCAAGAGACCCAGTACTTC.

V usage is TRBV23-1 and J usage is TRBJ2-7; D gene ambiguous. Being an ORF, TRBV23-1 has a function that is uncertain. Trimming removed 1 base from V and 3 bases from J, with 4 bases in between. The CDR3 runs to 12 residues. The CDR3 DNA reads TGCGCCAGCAGTCAATTGTACTACGAGCAGTACTTC. Amino acid sequence: CASSQLYYEQYF.

The sample holds one count of this clone. The chain carries TRBV13 and TRBJ1-1; tentative D call: TRBD1 (5 bases). The CDR3 has 14 amino acids. Germline V gene lookup returns CDR1 PRHDT and CDR2 FYEKMQ (reference sequence). Trimming cost V 6 bases and J 3 bases, with 14 bases left between them. CDR3 protein: CASSPDRIDTEAFF. The DNA for the CDR3 is TGTGCCAGCAGTCCTGACAGAATTGACACTGAAGCTTTCTTT.

V is TRBV4-3 and J is TRBJ2-3; 9 bases fit TRBD2. CDR3 size: 15 residues. Germline-derived CDR1 and CDR2 are LGHNA and YSLEER. Trimming took 5 bases from V and 0 from J; bases not matched to a gene: 3. CDR3 residues: CASSSTSGSTDTQYF. The CDR3 DNA is TGCGCCAGCAGCTCTACTAGCGGGAGCACAGATACGCAGTATTTT.